A single sample is the source of the 20 T cell receptor beta chains below, sequenced in a study of molecular identifiers for immune sequencing clone quantification. One entry per CDR3 protein, called by TCRdb with MiXCR from the PCR reads. The sample gives about 640,000 distinct CDR3 sequences, just under 20% of which show up once; 0.75% to 0.95% is in the top ten. Source material: naive CD8+ T cells from blood, with Jurkat cell RNA spiked in. As for subset: FACS-sorted CD8+CD4-CCR7+CD45RA+ naive T cells. These receptors all stem from a human donor in good health. Some libraries in this study had Jurkat cell RNA spiked in.

This clonotype has at least ten counts. The chain is built from TRBV4-2 and TRBJ2-7; either TRBD1 or TRBD2 may supply D (5 bases each). V was shortened by 6 bases and J by 0 bases, with 9 bases between the two germline ends. In germline, CDR1 is LGHNA, CDR2 YNFKEQ. This CDR3 is 13 amino acids long. The CDR3 sequence is CASRGVLSYEQYF. DNA of the CDR3: TGTGCCAGCAGGGGGGTACTCTCCTACGAGCAGTACTTC.

About this clonotype: A much larger clone sits a single nucleotide away, making a read error possible. The CDR3 does not close with the conserved phenylalanine or tryptophan, likely indicating a read error. The rearrangement links TRBV3-1 to TRBJ2-7, with D perhaps matching TRBD1 (5 bases). Deletions cut 0 bases from V and 0 bases from J, with 9 bases between. The germline V gene has CDR1 LGHDT and CDR2 YNNKEL (reference sequence). The CDR3 runs to 15 residues. The CDR3 is CASSQDGATSYEQYL. CDR3 in DNA: TGTGCCAGCAGCCAAGATGGGGCGACCTCCTACGAGCAGTACCTC.

This clonotype was observed a few times. This chain links TRBV3-1 with TRBJ1-1, with 10 bases matching TRBD1. CDR3 length equals 16 residues. Per the germline V gene, CDR1 is LGHDT and CDR2 is YNNKEL (reference sequence). V lost 0 bases and J lost 5; bases outside the gene matches: 6. For the CDR3, the DNA is TGTGCCAGCAGCCAAGAGGGGGGGGACAGGGGAACTGAAGCTTTCTTT. This sequence encodes CASSQEGGDRGTEAFF.

To note about this clonotype: A single base separates this from a much larger clone, so it may be a read error. The V call is TRBV2, the J call TRBJ2-7; 8 nucleotides align to TRBD2. Per germline, CDR1 SNHLY and CDR2 FYNNEI. V lost 6 bases and J lost 9; bases outside the gene matches: 16. The CDR3 covers 15 residues. The CDR3: CASRPPWRAGVGQYF. The DNA of the CDR3 is TGTGCCAGCAGACCCCCCTGGAGAGCGGGAGTCGGGCAGTACTTC.

This clonotype was counted ten times or more. V gene TRBV6-6 combines with J gene TRBJ2-2; D unclear. Germline V gene sequence: CDR1 MNHNY, CDR2 SVGAGI (reference sequence). CDR3 length equals 14 residues. Trimming stripped 2 bases from V and 5 bases from J, with 9 bases between. CDR3 sequence reads: CASSYALKTGELFF. The CDR3 bases are TGTGCCAGCAGTTACGCCTTAAAAACCGGGGAGCTGTTTTTT.

This clonotype was seen many times. This chain's CDR3 is CASSLGPRSNTGELFF. The DNA of the CDR3 is TGTGCCAGCAGTTTAGGGCCAAGGTCGAACACCGGGGAGCTGTTTTTT. The chain carries TRBV12-3 or TRBV12-4 and TRBJ2-2; D ambiguous. The CDR3 runs to 16 residues. V lost 1 base, J lost 0 bases, and 9 bases lay in between.

Points on this clonotype: Possible read error: a much larger clone is one base away. This chain's CDR3 is CASSSTSSGSTYEQYF. As DNA, the CDR3 is TGTGCCAGCAGCTCGACGAGTAGCGGGAGCACCTACGAGCAGTACTTC. V usage is TRBV7-6 and J usage is TRBJ2-7; 9 bases are a match to TRBD2. Losses at the gene ends were 4 bases for V and 2 bases for J; bases not matched to a gene: 9. Germline V gene data show CDR1 as SGHVS and CDR2 as FNYEAQ. This CDR3 is 16 amino acids long. The entire variable domain, with the rest obtained from reference TRBV7-6 and TRBJ2-7, is as follows: GAGVSQSPRYKVTKRGQDVALRCDPISGHVSLYWYRQALGQGPEFLTYFNYEAQQDKSGLPNDRFSAERPEGSISTLTIQRTEQRDSAMYRCASSSTSSGSTYEQYFGPGTRLTVT.

This clonotype was recorded many times. The chain couples TRBV4-1 to TRBJ1-5; D gene ambiguous. This CDR3 spans 14 amino acids. The V end lost 4 bases, the J end lost 0 bases, and 7 bases lay between the germline ends. Germline CDR1 is MGHRA and CDR2 is YSYEKL. The CDR3 DNA is TGCGCCAGCAGCCCCGCTAATAGCAATCAGCCCCAGCATTTT. Amino acids: CASSPANSNQPQHF.

Points on this clonotype: A much more abundant neighbour one base away suggests this may be a read error. This chain connects TRBV10-3 to TRBJ2-7; unclear D gene. Germline V lookup: CDR1 ENHRY, CDR2 SYGVKD. The CDR3 length is 17 residues. In DNA form, the CDR3 reads TGTGCCATCAGTGAGTTAAGGCAGCGCCCGAGCTCCTGCGAGCAGTACTTC. Translating gives CAISELRQRPSSCEQYF.

The table lists this clonotype with a few counts. The chain uses TRBV19 and TRBJ2-7; D is perhaps TRBD1 (6 bases). CDR3 length equals 13 residues. Germline-derived CDR1 and CDR2 are LNHDA and SQIVND (reference sequence). V gave up 3 bases and J gave up 3 bases, with 9 bases separating them. The CDR3 sequence: CASSMGHDYEQYF. CDR3 nucleotides: TGTGCCAGTAGTATGGGACACGACTACGAGCAGTACTTC.

The chain links TRBV30 to TRBJ1-3; D may be TRBD1 (5 bases). Trimming shortened V by 8 bases and J by 0 bases, and 17 bases separated the two germline ends. Germline lookup yields CDR1 GTSNPN and CDR2 SVGIG (reference sequence). The CDR3 length is 15 residues. CDR3 coding DNA: TGTGCCACCACCCCCGACAGCTACTCTGGAAACACCATATATTTT. It translates to CATTPDSYSGNTIYF.

This clonotype is a singleton in its sample. The junction departs from germline at one end; a sequencing error may be responsible. The CDR3 loop is CATSGYTYSGNTVYF. CDR3 in DNA: TGTGCCACCAGCGGCTACACCTACTCTGGAAACACCGTATATTTT. The gene calls are TRBV15 and TRBJ1-3, with D hard to call. Germline V gene lookup returns CDR1 LNHNV and CDR2 YYDKDF (reference sequence). This CDR3 has 15 amino acids.

This clonotype has a count of ten or more. V gene TRBV13 combines with J gene TRBJ2-3, with 15 bases that match TRBD2. The CDR3 has 20 residues. Looked up from germline, CDR1 is PRHDT and CDR2 is FYEKMQ (reference sequence). J gave up 1 base and V 1 base, and 9 bases lay outside the gene matches. The DNA of the CDR3 is TGTGCCAGCAGCTTAGAAGAAAGGACTAGCGGGGGGGGCGGCACAGATACGCAGTATTTT. Translated, it gives CASSLEERTSGGGGTDTQYF.

This chain connects TRBV9 to TRBJ2-1; either TRBD1 or TRBD2 may fit D (5 bases each). This CDR3 contains 15 residues. Germline V gene sequence: CDR1 SGDLS, CDR2 YYNGEE. V lost 0 bases to trimming and J lost 2 bases, with 9 bases between them. DNA of the CDR3: TGTGCCAGCAGCGTAGCGGGGCCTACCTACAATGAGCAGTTCTTC. Translated, it gives CASSVAGPTYNEQFF.

This clonotype was observed at least ten times. V and J are TRBV30 and TRBJ2-3, with TRBD2 identical over 7 bases. This CDR3 is 14 amino acids long. With V trimmed by 7 bases and J by 1 base, 8 bases remained unmatched. Germline V gene data show CDR1 as GTSNPN and CDR2 as SVGIG (reference sequence). This CDR3 is CASTSREGTDTQYF. The CDR3 DNA is TGTGCCTCAACTAGCCGGGAGGGCACAGATACGCAGTATTTT.

In this sample, this clonotype turned up once. A read error is likely, as this CDR3 ends without the conserved phenylalanine or tryptophan. The rearrangement joins TRBV3-1 to TRBJ2-7; no firm D call. Germline lookup yields CDR1 LGHDT and CDR2 YNNKEL (reference sequence). V was shortened by 8 bases and J by 3 bases, with 14 bases between the two germline ends. The CDR3 spans 13 residues. In DNA form, the CDR3 reads TGTGCCAGCGCAAATTTTGGGTTCTACGAGCAGTACTCC. This encodes CASANFGFYEQYS.

This clonotype was seen more than once but under ten times. The V call is TRBV19, the J call TRBJ2-5; 8 bases are shared with TRBD2. The CDR3 extends over 15 amino acids. CDR1 and CDR2 (germline): LNHDA, SQIVND (reference sequence). V lost 6 bases to trimming and J lost 4 bases; unmatched junction nucleotides: 10. CDR3 residues: CASSPGTRTPETQYF. The CDR3 bases are TGTGCCAGTAGCCCAGGGACTAGAACCCCAGAGACCCAGTACTTC.

This clonotype showed up many times. J is TRBJ2-7 and V is TRBV4-1; D gene ambiguous. V lost 2 bases to trimming and J lost 3 bases, with 8 bases between them. Germline V CDR1 and CDR2: MGHRA, YSYEKL. CDR3 length: 13 residues. CDR3 DNA sequence: TGCGCCAGCAGCCAAAACATAGACTACGAGCAGTACTTC. This translates into CASSQNIDYEQYF.

Note on this clonotype: A junction end diverges from the germline sequence, so it may reflect a read error. The chain joins TRBV7-8 to TRBJ1-2, with D perhaps TRBD1 (6 bases). The CDR3 length is 15 residues. The germline gives CDR1 SGHVS, CDR2 FQNEAQ. The CDR3 is CASSLAAGQNCGYTF. DNA for the CDR3: TGTGCCAGCAGCTTAGCCGCCGGACAGAACTGTGGCTACACCTTC.

This clonotype was seen ten or more times. V gene TRBV27 combines with J gene TRBJ2-3; tentatively, D is TRBD1 (6 bases). This CDR3 has 14 residues. Trimming stripped 6 bases from V and 2 bases from J, with 12 bases between. Germline CDR1 is MNHEY and CDR2 is SMNVEV (reference sequence). The CDR3 DNA is TGTGCCAGCAGACTGGACAGAAACACAGATACGCAGTATTTT. Its translation: CASRLDRNTDTQYF.